This T cell receptor beta chain was sequenced for a study of T cells after yellow fever vaccination. MiXCR, run by TCRdb on the 5' RACE reads, gives a single entry per CDR3 protein. Among about 74,000 distinct CDR3 sequences listed, approximately 7% were seen once. CDR3 length equals 17 residues. From germline, CDR1 is SGHAT and CDR2 FQNNGV. Trimming cost V 0 bases and J 3 bases; bases outside gene matches: 9. Study findings and constraints: Some clonotypes, a small share, were shared between CD4 and CD8 compartments.

This clonotype came up a few times. Its antigen is still unknown. The clonotype comes from a man aged 18 to 30 who received the YFV17D yellow fever vaccine. The sample in question was CD8+ T cells sorted from PBMCs, obtained about 5 days after the first yellow fever vaccination. The rearrangement joins TRBV11-2 to TRBJ2-3; 7 bases agree with TRBD2. For the CDR3, the DNA is TGTGCCAGCAGCTTAGAGGGGGGGTTGCTTAAGACAGATACGCAGTATTTT. It is translated as CASSLEGGLLKTDTQYF.